This T cell receptor (beta chain) appears in the sequencing data of a study of T cell responses to AZD1222 COVID-19 vaccine. Study information: Second-dose intervals near 4 or 12 weeks were combined. Overall study results and limits: Mostly white British, mostly female donors; authors suggested clonal diversity may be underestimated. After two AZD1222 doses, spike-specific TCR breadth and depth rose versus day 0.

This CDR3 is 10 amino acids long. V shed 9 bases and J shed 7 bases, with 7 bases lying between them. Per germline, CDR1 LNHDA and CDR2 SQIVND (reference sequence). To note about this clone: Its antigen is still unknown.

The table came from immunoSEQ multiplex PCR; TCRdb's copy has only in-frame clones and leaves some out. The sample holds about 98,000 clones; approximately 86% are singletons and the top ten take roughly 6%. The rearrangement uses TRBV19 and TRBJ2-4; D is perhaps TRBD1 or TRBD2 (5 bases each). The sample in question was peripheral blood, obtained on day 0 of AZD1222 vaccination. This clonotype was obtained from an adult in good health. The CDR3 bases are TGTGCCAGCGAGGGGAACATTCAGTACTTC. Translating it yields CASEGNIQYF.